Listed below are T cell receptor beta chains from one sample, sequenced in a study of blood T cell repertoires in COVID-19. The data were produced by immunoSEQ multiplex PCR, yet TCRdb's version contains in-frame clones alone and is incomplete. This sample has 55,000 to 75,000 clones, with 79% found just once. Sample: peripheral blood. The receptor source for this set is a man aged 55 to 70 with acute or convalescent COVID-19. Each CDR3 is given with its conserved first and last residue. A D gene is named only where the DNA matches it firmly. Clone sizes are given selectively: once, few, many, or a class where the clone is expanded.

v_call: TRBV28
j_call: TRBJ1-5
clone_size: .
d_call: .
cdr3_nt: TGTGCCAGCAGAATGGGGGGGGAAGTAAATCAGCCCCAGCATTTT
cdr3_aa: CASRMGGEVNQPQHF

v_call: TRBV6-5
j_call: TRBJ2-7
clone_size: .
d_call: TRBD1
cdr3_nt: TGTGCCAGCAGAGAGACAGGGAGTTACGAGCAGTACTTC
cdr3_aa: CASRETGSYEQYF

v_call: TRBV28
j_call: TRBJ2-3
clone_size: .
d_call: .
cdr3_nt: TGTGCCAGCACCCAATCATTACACATGGATACGCAGTATTTT
cdr3_aa: CASTQSLHMDTQYF

v_call: TRBV27
j_call: TRBJ2-2
clone_size: once
d_call: TRBD2
cdr3_nt: TGTGCCAGCAGTTTGGGTAGCGGGTACACCGGGGAGCTGTTTTTT
cdr3_aa: CASSLGSGYTGELFF

v_call: TRBV3-1/TRBV3-2
j_call: TRBJ2-7
clone_size: .
d_call: .
cdr3_nt: TGTGCCAGCAGCCAAGGCGGTCTCTCCTCCTACGAGCAGTACTTC
cdr3_aa: CASSQGGLSSYEQYF

v_call: TRBV14
j_call: TRBJ2-7
clone_size: .
d_call: .
cdr3_nt: TGTGCCAGCAGCCAATCGGCGAGGGAGCGGTACGAGCAGTACTTC
cdr3_aa: CASSQSARERYEQYF

v_call: TRBV29-1
j_call: TRBJ2-1
clone_size: .
d_call: .
cdr3_nt: TGCAGCGTTGAAGTGGGGGCTGAGCAGTTCTTC
cdr3_aa: CSVEVGAEQFF

v_call: TRBV3-1/TRBV3-2
j_call: TRBJ1-6
clone_size: .
d_call: .
cdr3_nt: TGTGCCAGCAGCCAAGGACTGTACAGGGATCAGAGTTCACCCCTCCACTTT
cdr3_aa: CASSQGLYRDQSSPLHF

v_call: TRBV28
j_call: TRBJ2-4
clone_size: .
d_call: TRBD2
cdr3_nt: TGTGCCAGCAGTCGCCCCGCGGGAGGCAAAAACATTCAGTACTTC
cdr3_aa: CASSRPAGGKNIQYF

v_call: TRBV6-2/TRBV6-3
j_call: TRBJ2-1
clone_size: few
d_call: TRBD2
cdr3_nt: TGTGCCAGCAGTTACTATTTGTTTGGCGGGAGGACCTTATACAATGAGCAGTTCTTC
cdr3_aa: CASSYYLFGGRTLYNEQFF

v_call: TRBV15
j_call: TRBJ2-5
clone_size: .
d_call: TRBD1
cdr3_nt: TGTGCCACCAGCAGCCGACAGGGATTCCAAGAGACCCAGTACTTC
cdr3_aa: CATSSRQGFQETQYF

v_call: TRBV19
j_call: TRBJ2-5
clone_size: .
d_call: .
cdr3_nt: TGTGCCAGTAGCCTTGAGGGGAGCGGGCGGGGACAAGAGACCCAGTACTTC
cdr3_aa: CASSLEGSGRGQETQYF

v_call: TRBV11-3
j_call: TRBJ2-1
clone_size: .
d_call: .
cdr3_nt: TGTGCCAGCAGCTTAGAAAGCGGGCTGGGGAATGAGCAGTTCTTC
cdr3_aa: CASSLESGLGNEQFF

v_call: TRBV18
j_call: TRBJ2-4
clone_size: .
d_call: .
cdr3_nt: TGTGCCAGCTCACCACCCCTTAGTGGGGGGAACATTCAGTACTTC
cdr3_aa: CASSPPLSGGNIQYF

v_call: TRBV30
j_call: TRBJ1-2
clone_size: .
d_call: .
cdr3_nt: TGTGCCTGGAGGACGGGGGGGCGAGGCTACACCTTC
cdr3_aa: CAWRTGGRGYTF

v_call: TRBV4-2
j_call: TRBJ2-3
clone_size: .
d_call: TRBD2
cdr3_nt: TGTGCCAGCAGCCAAGAGGGACTAGCGGCAGCATCAGATACGCAGTATTTT
cdr3_aa: CASSQEGLAAASDTQYF

v_call: TRBV30
j_call: TRBJ2-7
clone_size: .
d_call: .
cdr3_nt: TGTGCCTGGAGCCGAGGGGGCAGGGGGGATTTC
cdr3_aa: CAWSRGGRGDF

v_call: TRBV7-9
j_call: TRBJ2-1
clone_size: .
d_call: TRBD2
cdr3_nt: TGTGCCAGCAGCTCCCGGACTAGCGGGAGGCACAATGAGCAGTTCTTC
cdr3_aa: CASSSRTSGRHNEQFF

v_call: TRBV5-1
j_call: TRBJ1-4
clone_size: .
d_call: .
cdr3_nt: TGCGCCAGCAGCTTGGGACAAAGGGGTGAAAAACTGTTTTTT
cdr3_aa: CASSLGQRGEKLFF

v_call: TRBV5-4
j_call: TRBJ2-7
clone_size: .
d_call: TRBD2
cdr3_nt: TGTGCCAGCAGCCGAGCGGGAGCTCAATACGAGCAGTACTTC
cdr3_aa: CASSRAGAQYEQYF

v_call: TRBV5-1
j_call: TRBJ2-1
clone_size: .
d_call: TRBD2
cdr3_nt: TGCGCCAGCAGCTTGGCTAGCGGAGCATGGAATGAGCAGTTCTTC
cdr3_aa: CASSLASGAWNEQFF

v_call: TRBV11-2
j_call: TRBJ1-6
clone_size: .
d_call: TRBD1
cdr3_nt: TGTGCCAGCACTATGAAGGGGGCCGGGAATTCACCCCTCCACTTT
cdr3_aa: CASTMKGAGNSPLHF

v_call: TRBV30
j_call: TRBJ1-6
clone_size: .
d_call: .
cdr3_nt: TGTGCCTGGAGTAGAGGTGGAGAATCACCCCTCCACTTT
cdr3_aa: CAWSRGGESPLHF

v_call: TRBV7-8
j_call: TRBJ2-7
clone_size: .
d_call: TRBD2
cdr3_nt: TGTGCCAGCAGCGCTCTAGCGGGGTCCTTCCACGAGCAGTACTTC
cdr3_aa: CASSALAGSFHEQYF

v_call: TRBV7-6
j_call: TRBJ1-5
clone_size: .
d_call: TRBD1
cdr3_nt: TGTGCCAGCAGCTTAGAGGGGGGACAGGGCTGGAGTCGCAATCAGCCCCAGCATTTT
cdr3_aa: CASSLEGGQGWSRNQPQHF

v_call: TRBV29-1
j_call: TRBJ2-3
clone_size: .
d_call: .
cdr3_nt: TGCAGCGTCACATCCAGGGAAACAGATACGCAGTATTTT
cdr3_aa: CSVTSRETDTQYF

v_call: TRBV28
j_call: TRBJ1-5
clone_size: .
d_call: TRBD1
cdr3_nt: TGTGCCAGCAGTTTAGGGACAGGGCTCAATCAGCCCCAGCATTTT
cdr3_aa: CASSLGTGLNQPQHF

v_call: TRBV5-1
j_call: TRBJ2-7
clone_size: few
d_call: .
cdr3_nt: TGCGCCAGCAGTGGGGCAGGGAAGAGTTCGGACTACGAGCAGTACTTC
cdr3_aa: CASSGAGKSSDYEQYF

v_call: TRBV6-2/TRBV6-3
j_call: TRBJ1-4
clone_size: .
d_call: .
cdr3_nt: TGTGCCAGCAGTTACTCCCCGGGAAAGGAGGCAACTAATGAAAAACTGTTTTTT
cdr3_aa: CASSYSPGKEATNEKLFF

v_call: TRBV7-9
j_call: TRBJ1-2
clone_size: .
d_call: .
cdr3_nt: TGTGCCAGCAGCCTTGGGGGGGGCTATGGCTACACCTTC
cdr3_aa: CASSLGGGYGYTF

v_call: TRBV11-2
j_call: TRBJ2-5
clone_size: medium-sized
d_call: TRBD1
cdr3_nt: TGTGCCAGCAGGGTACAGGGGTCCCAGTACTTC
cdr3_aa: CASRVQGSQYF

v_call: TRBV11-1
j_call: TRBJ1-2
clone_size: .
d_call: .
cdr3_nt: TGTGCCAGCTCCTCCGCGGGCTTCCCTGGCTATGGCTACACCTTC
cdr3_aa: CASSSAGFPGYGYTF

v_call: TRBV11-2
j_call: TRBJ2-7
clone_size: .
d_call: TRBD1
cdr3_nt: TGTGCCAGCAGCTCTGGGACAGGCTACGAGCAGTACTTC
cdr3_aa: CASSSGTGYEQYF

v_call: TRBV15
j_call: TRBJ1-4
clone_size: few
d_call: TRBD1
cdr3_nt: TGTGCCACCAGCAGAGCGGGGACAGGGAATGAAAAACTGTTTTTT
cdr3_aa: CATSRAGTGNEKLFF

v_call: TRBV7-9
j_call: TRBJ1-2
clone_size: .
d_call: TRBD1
cdr3_nt: TGTGCCAGCAGGGGGCAGGACAGGGGTAATGGCTACACCTTC
cdr3_aa: CASRGQDRGNGYTF

v_call: TRBV6-1
j_call: TRBJ1-2
clone_size: .
d_call: TRBD1
cdr3_nt: TGTGCCAGCAGTGAACTGGGACAGGGAGTTTATGGCTACACCTTC
cdr3_aa: CASSELGQGVYGYTF

v_call: TRBV3-1/TRBV3-2
j_call: TRBJ2-5
clone_size: .
d_call: TRBD1
cdr3_nt: TGTGCCAGCAGACAGCAGGGGGACAAGGAGACCCAGTACTTC
cdr3_aa: CASRQQGDKETQYF

v_call: TRBV20-1
j_call: TRBJ2-7
clone_size: .
d_call: .
cdr3_nt: TGCAGTGCCGAAGCAGGGGTCGAGCAGTACTTC
cdr3_aa: CSAEAGVEQYF

v_call: TRBV7-2
j_call: TRBJ2-7
clone_size: .
d_call: TRBD2
cdr3_nt: TGTGCCAGCAGCTTTCAGACAGCGGGGATATCCTACGAGCAGTACTTC
cdr3_aa: CASSFQTAGISYEQYF

v_call: TRBV5-1
j_call: TRBJ1-1
clone_size: .
d_call: TRBD1
cdr3_nt: TGCGCCAGCAGCTCCTGGACAGGGGGAGGCACTGAAGCTTTCTTT
cdr3_aa: CASSSWTGGGTEAFF

v_call: TRBV6-4
j_call: TRBJ2-1
clone_size: .
d_call: .
cdr3_nt: TGTGCCAGCAGTTACATTGATGAGCAGTTCTTC
cdr3_aa: CASSYIDEQFF

v_call: TRBV29-1
j_call: TRBJ2-1
clone_size: .
d_call: .
cdr3_nt: TGCAGCGTTCAGGGAGGGACATTGATGCGGAATGAGCAGTTCTTC
cdr3_aa: CSVQGGTLMRNEQFF

v_call: TRBV18
j_call: TRBJ2-7
clone_size: .
d_call: TRBD2
cdr3_nt: TGTGCCAGCTCACCGGGGACTAGCGGGAGGGCGTACGAGCAGTACTTC
cdr3_aa: CASSPGTSGRAYEQYF

v_call: TRBV6-5
j_call: TRBJ1-1
clone_size: .
d_call: TRBD1
cdr3_nt: TGTGCCAGCAGTTCCTTCCCCCCAGGGGGCAGCGAAGCTTTCTTT
cdr3_aa: CASSSFPPGGSEAFF

v_call: TRBV27
j_call: TRBJ2-7
clone_size: few
d_call: .
cdr3_nt: TGTGCCAGCAGTATCAGGGTCTCCTACGAGCAGTACTTC
cdr3_aa: CASSIRVSYEQYF

v_call: TRBV19
j_call: TRBJ2-7
clone_size: .
d_call: .
cdr3_nt: TGTGCCAGTAGTCCTCTAGTGGGCTCCTACGAGCAGTACTTC
cdr3_aa: CASSPLVGSYEQYF

v_call: TRBV21-1
j_call: TRBJ2-7
clone_size: .
d_call: .
cdr3_nt: TGTGCCAGCAGCCCAGAGGCGTTATCCTACGAGCAGTACTTC
cdr3_aa: CASSPEALSYEQYF

v_call: TRBV5-1
j_call: TRBJ1-3
clone_size: .
d_call: .
cdr3_nt: TGCGCCAGCAGCTTGGATGGGCAGGAGGGGAGCACCATATATTTT
cdr3_aa: CASSLDGQEGSTIYF

v_call: TRBV5-8
j_call: TRBJ1-2
clone_size: .
d_call: .
cdr3_nt: TGTGCCAGCAGCTTGGGGAGCGGCTACACCTTC
cdr3_aa: CASSLGSGYTF

v_call: TRBV7-8
j_call: TRBJ2-1
clone_size: .
d_call: TRBD2
cdr3_nt: TGTGCCAGCAGCTTCCCCGGGGGGGATGAGCAGTTCTTC
cdr3_aa: CASSFPGGDEQFF

v_call: TRBV18
j_call: TRBJ2-2
clone_size: .
d_call: TRBD2
cdr3_nt: TGTGCCAGCTCACCAGTAGCGGGAGTCCCCGGGGAGCTGTTTTTT
cdr3_aa: CASSPVAGVPGELFF

v_call: TRBV5-5
j_call: TRBJ1-4
clone_size: .
d_call: .
cdr3_nt: TGTGCCAGCAGCTTACAGGGACCTAATGAAAAACTGTTTTTT
cdr3_aa: CASSLQGPNEKLFF

v_call: TRBV3-1/TRBV3-2
j_call: TRBJ1-5
clone_size: .
d_call: .
cdr3_nt: TGTGCCAGCAGCCCCCGGGGAACAAATCAGCCCCAGCATTTT
cdr3_aa: CASSPRGTNQPQHF

v_call: TRBV7-2
j_call: TRBJ1-2
clone_size: few
d_call: .
cdr3_nt: TGTGCCAGCAGCTTGGACATGTATGGCTACACCTTC
cdr3_aa: CASSLDMYGYTF

v_call: TRBV5-8
j_call: TRBJ2-3
clone_size: .
d_call: TRBD2
cdr3_nt: TGTGCCAGCAGCTTGGCTAGCGGGGCCCTCACAGATACGCAGTATTTT
cdr3_aa: CASSLASGALTDTQYF